Detailed here is one T cell receptor (beta chain). Its antigen is unidentified. A sample-barcoded 5' primer and a J-beta primer mix were used in a second PCR of about 6 to 12 cycles. TCRdb recomputed calls from the 5' RACE reads with MiXCR, one row per CDR3 protein. The table records about 830,000 distinct CDR3 sequences, approximately 65% of them present only once. The CDR3 contains 11 residues. The germline CDR1 and CDR2 sequences are MNHEY and SVGAGI. Trimming took off 8 bases at V and 6 bases at J, with 11 bases between the two ends. This specimen comes from a study of blood T cells in healthy people across ages. Study-level results: Donor CMV infection status was unknown, possibly confounding age-related changes in expanded clonotypes. Diversity estimates drawn from one million T cells were deemed underestimates.

Sequenced material: blood. This chain uses TRBV6-5 with TRBJ2-7; D perhaps matches TRBD2 (6 bases). This TCR came from a man aged 25 to 45 in good health. The DNA of the CDR3 is TGTGCCAGCCGCCGGGGAGGCGAGCAGTACTTC. Protein product: CASRRGGEQYF.